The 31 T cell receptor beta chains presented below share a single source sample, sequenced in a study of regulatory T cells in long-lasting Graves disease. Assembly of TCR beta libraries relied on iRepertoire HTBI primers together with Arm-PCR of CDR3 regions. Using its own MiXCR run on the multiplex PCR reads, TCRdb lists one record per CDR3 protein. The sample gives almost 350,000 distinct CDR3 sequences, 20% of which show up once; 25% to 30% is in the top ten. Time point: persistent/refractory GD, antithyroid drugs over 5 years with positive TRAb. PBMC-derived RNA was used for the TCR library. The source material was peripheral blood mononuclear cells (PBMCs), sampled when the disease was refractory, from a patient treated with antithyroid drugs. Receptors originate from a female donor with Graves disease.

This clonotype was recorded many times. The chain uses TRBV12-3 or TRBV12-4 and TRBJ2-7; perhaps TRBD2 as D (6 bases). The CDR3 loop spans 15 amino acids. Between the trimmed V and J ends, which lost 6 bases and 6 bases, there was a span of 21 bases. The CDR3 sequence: CASSPAATRGFEQYF. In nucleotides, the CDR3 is TGTGCCAGCAGCCCGGCAGCGACCCGGGGGTTCGAGCAGTACTTC.

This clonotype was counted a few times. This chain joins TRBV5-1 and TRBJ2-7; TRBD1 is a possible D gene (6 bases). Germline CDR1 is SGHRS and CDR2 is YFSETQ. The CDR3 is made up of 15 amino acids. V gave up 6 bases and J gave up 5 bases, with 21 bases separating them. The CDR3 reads CASTRRFGQPDEQYF. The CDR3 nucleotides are TGCGCCAGCACCCGTCGTTTCGGACAGCCTGACGAGCAGTACTTC.

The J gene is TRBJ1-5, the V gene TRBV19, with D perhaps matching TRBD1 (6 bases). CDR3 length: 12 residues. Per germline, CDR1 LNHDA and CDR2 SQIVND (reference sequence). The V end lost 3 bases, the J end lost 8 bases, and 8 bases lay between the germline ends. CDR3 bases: TGTGCCAGTAGTATGACAGGCAAGCCCCAGCATTTT. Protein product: CASSMTGKPQHF.

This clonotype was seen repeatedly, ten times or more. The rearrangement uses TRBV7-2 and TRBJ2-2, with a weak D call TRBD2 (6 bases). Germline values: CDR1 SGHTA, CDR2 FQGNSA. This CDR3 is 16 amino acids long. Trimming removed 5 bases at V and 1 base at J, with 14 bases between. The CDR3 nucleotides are TGTGCCAGCAGCGAGACTAGGCATAAGAACACCGGGGAGCTGTTTTTT. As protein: CASSETRHKNTGELFF. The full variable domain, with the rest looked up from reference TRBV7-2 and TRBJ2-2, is GAGVSQSPSNKVTEKGKDVELRCDPISGHTALYWYRQSLGQGLEFLIYFQGNSAPDKSGLPSDRFSAERTGGSVSTLTIQRTQQEDSAVYLCASSETRHKNTGELFFGEGSRLTVL.

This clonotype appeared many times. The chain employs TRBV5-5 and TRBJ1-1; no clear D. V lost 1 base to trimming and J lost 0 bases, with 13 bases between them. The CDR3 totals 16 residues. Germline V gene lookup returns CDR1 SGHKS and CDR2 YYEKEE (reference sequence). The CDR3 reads CASSLWLGMMNTEAFF. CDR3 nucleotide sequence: TGTGCCAGCAGCTTGTGGCTGGGCATGATGAACACTGAAGCTTTCTTT.

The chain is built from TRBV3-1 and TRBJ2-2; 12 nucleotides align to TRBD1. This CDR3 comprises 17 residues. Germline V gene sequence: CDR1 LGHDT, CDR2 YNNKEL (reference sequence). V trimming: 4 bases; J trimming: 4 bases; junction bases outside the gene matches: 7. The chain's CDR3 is CASSPTRDRGRTGELFF. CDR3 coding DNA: TGTGCCAGCAGCCCGACTAGGGACAGGGGGCGCACCGGGGAGCTGTTTTTT.

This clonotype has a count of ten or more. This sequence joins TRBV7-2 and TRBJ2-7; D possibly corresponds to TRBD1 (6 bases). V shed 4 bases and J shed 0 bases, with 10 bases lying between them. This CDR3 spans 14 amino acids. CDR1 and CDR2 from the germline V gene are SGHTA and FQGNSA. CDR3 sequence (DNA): TGTGCCAGCAGCTCACACAGGGACTCCTACGAGCAGTACTTC. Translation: CASSSHRDSYEQYF.

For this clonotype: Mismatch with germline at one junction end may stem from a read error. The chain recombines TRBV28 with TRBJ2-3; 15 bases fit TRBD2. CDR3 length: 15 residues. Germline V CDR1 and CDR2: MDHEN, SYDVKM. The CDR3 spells CAGSVGTSGRDTQYF. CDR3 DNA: TGTGCCGGCAGTGTCGGGACTAGCGGGAGGGATACGCAGTATTTT. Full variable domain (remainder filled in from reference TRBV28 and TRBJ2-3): DVKVTQSSRYLVKRTGEKVFLECVQDMDHENMFWYRQDPGLGLRLIYFSYDVKMKEKGDIPEGYSVSREKKERFSLILESASTNQTSMYLCAGSVGTSGRDTQYFGPGTRLTVL.

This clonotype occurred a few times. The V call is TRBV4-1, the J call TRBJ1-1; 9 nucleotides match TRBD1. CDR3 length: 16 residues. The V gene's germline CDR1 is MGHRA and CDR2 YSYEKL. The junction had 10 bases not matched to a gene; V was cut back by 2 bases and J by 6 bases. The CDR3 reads CASSQLTDRGGSEAFF. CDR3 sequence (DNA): TGCGCCAGCAGCCAACTGACGGACAGGGGAGGATCTGAAGCTTTCTTT.

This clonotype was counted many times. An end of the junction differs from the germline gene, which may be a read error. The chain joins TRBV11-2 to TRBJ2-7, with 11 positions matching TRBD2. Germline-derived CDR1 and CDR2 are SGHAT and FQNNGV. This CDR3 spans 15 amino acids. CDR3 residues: CASSPGTSGTYKQYF. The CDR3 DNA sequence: TGTGCCAGCAGCCCCGGGACTAGCGGCACCTACAAGCAGTACTTC.

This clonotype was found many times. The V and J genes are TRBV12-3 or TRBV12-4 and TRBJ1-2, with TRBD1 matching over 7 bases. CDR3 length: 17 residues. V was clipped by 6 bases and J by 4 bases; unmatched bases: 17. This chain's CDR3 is CASSPNVRDSGLYGYTF. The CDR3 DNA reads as TGTGCCAGCAGCCCAAACGTCCGGGACAGTGGACTCTATGGCTACACCTTC.

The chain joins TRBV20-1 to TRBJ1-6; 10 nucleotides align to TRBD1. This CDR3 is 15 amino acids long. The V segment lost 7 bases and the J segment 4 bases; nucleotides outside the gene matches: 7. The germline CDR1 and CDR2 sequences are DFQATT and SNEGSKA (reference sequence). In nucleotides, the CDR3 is TGCAGTGTCCGGACAGGGGGGGTTTATAATTCACCCCTCCACTTT. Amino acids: CSVRTGGVYNSPLHF.

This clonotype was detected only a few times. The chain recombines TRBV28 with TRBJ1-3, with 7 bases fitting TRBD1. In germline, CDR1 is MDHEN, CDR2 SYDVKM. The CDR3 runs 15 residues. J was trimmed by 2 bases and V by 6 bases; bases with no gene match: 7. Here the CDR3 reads CASRPTGATGNTIYF. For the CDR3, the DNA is TGTGCCAGCAGACCTACAGGGGCTACTGGAAACACCATATATTTT.

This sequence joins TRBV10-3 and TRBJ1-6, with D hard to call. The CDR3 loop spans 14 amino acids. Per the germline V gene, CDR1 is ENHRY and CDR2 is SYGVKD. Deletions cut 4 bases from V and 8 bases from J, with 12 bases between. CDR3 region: CAISVTGGDSPLHF. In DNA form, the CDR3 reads TGTGCCATCAGTGTTACGGGTGGCGATTCACCCCTCCACTTT.

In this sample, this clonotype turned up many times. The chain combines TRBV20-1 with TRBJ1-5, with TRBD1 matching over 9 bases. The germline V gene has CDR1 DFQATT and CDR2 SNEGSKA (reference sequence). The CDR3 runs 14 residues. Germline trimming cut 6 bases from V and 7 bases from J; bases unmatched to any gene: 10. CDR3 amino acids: CSAAGTGNRQPQHF. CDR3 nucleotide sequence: TGCAGTGCGGCCGGGACAGGGAACAGGCAGCCCCAGCATTTT.

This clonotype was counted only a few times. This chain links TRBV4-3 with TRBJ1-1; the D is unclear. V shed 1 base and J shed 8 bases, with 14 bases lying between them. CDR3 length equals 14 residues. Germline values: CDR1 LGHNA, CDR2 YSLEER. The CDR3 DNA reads TGCGCCAGCAGCCAAGTGGTCCAGCCGATGGAAGCTTTCTTT. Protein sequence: CASSQVVQPMEAFF.

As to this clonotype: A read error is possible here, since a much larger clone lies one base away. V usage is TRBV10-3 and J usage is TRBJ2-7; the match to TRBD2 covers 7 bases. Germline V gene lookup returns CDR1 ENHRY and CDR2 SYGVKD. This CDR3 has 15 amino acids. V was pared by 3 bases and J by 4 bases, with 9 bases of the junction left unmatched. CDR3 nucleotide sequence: TGTGCCATCAGTGAAGGACCAGTGCGGGGGTACGAGCAGTACTTC. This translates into CAISEGPVRGYEQYF.

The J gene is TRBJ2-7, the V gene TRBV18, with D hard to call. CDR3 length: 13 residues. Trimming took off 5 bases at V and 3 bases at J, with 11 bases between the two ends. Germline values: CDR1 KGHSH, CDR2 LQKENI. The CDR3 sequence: CASSAQMNYEQYF. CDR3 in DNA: TGTGCCAGCTCAGCGCAAATGAACTACGAGCAGTACTTC.

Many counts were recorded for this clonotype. DNA of the CDR3: TGTGCCAGCAGTGAATCTCGGGGTAATGAAAAACTGTTTTTT. It is translated as CASSESRGNEKLFF. The chain couples TRBV6-1 to TRBJ1-4; D remains unclear. The CDR3 is 14 amino acids. In germline, CDR1 is MNHNS, CDR2 SASEGT. V was pared by 2 bases and J by 4 bases, with 8 bases between.

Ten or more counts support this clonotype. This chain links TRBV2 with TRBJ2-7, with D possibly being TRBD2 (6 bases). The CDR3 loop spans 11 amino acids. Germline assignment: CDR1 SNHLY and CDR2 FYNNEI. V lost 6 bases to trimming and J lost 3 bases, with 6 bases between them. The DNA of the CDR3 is TGTGCCAGCAGGGACTACTACGAGCAGTACTTC. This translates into CASRDYYEQYF.

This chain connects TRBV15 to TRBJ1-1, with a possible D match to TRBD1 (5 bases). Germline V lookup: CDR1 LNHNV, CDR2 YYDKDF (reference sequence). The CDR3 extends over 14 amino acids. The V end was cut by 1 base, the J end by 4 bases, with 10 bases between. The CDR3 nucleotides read TGTGCCACCAGCAGAGGGGGCGGGGTCACTGAAGCTTTCTTT. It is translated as CATSRGGGVTEAFF.

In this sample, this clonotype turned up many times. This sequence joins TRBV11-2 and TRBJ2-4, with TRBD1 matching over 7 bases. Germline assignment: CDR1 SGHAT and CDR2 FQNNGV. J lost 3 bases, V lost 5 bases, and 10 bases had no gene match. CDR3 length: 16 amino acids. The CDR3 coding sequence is TGTGCCAGCAGCCTTCAAGAGGGACAGTTCAAAAACATTCAGTACTTC. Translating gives CASSLQEGQFKNIQYF. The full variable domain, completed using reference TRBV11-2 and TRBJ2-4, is EAGVAQSPRYKIIEKRQSVAFWCNPISGHATLYWYQQILGQGPKLLIQFQNNGVVDDSQLPKDRFSAERLKGVDSTLKIQPAKLEDSAVYLCASSLQEGQFKNIQYFGAGTRLSVL.

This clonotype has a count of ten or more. The CDR3 reads CSAPTMGDISYNSPLHF. The CDR3, as DNA: TGCAGTGCTCCCACCATGGGGGACATATCCTATAATTCACCCCTCCACTTT. This chain uses TRBV20-1 with TRBJ1-6, with D perhaps matching TRBD1 (6 bases). Germline CDR1 is DFQATT and CDR2 is SNEGSKA (reference sequence). The CDR3 loop spans 17 amino acids. V dropped 5 bases and J dropped 1 base, with 18 bases sitting between them.

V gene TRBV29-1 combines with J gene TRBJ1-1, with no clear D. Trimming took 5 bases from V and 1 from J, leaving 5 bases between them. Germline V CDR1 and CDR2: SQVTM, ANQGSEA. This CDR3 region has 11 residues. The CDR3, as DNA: TGCAGCGTTTGGGGGAACACTGAAGCTTTCTTT. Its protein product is CSVWGNTEAFF.

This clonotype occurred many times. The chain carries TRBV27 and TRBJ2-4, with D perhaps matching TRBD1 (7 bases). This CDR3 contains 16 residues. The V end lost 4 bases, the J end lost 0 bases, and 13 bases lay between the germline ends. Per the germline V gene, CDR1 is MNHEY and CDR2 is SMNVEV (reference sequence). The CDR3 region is CASSSRGEVAKNIQYF. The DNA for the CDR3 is TGTGCCAGCAGTTCCAGGGGGGAGGTAGCCAAAAACATTCAGTACTTC.

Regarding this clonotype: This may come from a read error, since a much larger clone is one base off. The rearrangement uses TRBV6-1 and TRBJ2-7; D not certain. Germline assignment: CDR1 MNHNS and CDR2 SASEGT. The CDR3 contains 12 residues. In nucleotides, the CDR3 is TGTGCCAGCAAAGAATCCCCCTACAAGCAGTACTTC. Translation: CASKESPYKQYF.

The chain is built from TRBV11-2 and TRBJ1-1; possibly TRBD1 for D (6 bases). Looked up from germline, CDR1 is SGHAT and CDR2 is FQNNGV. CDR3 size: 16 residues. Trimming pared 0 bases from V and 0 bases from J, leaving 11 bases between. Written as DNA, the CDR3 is TGTGCCAGCAGCTTAGAGGGGACACGCATGAACACTGAAGCTTTCTTT. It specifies CASSLEGTRMNTEAFF.

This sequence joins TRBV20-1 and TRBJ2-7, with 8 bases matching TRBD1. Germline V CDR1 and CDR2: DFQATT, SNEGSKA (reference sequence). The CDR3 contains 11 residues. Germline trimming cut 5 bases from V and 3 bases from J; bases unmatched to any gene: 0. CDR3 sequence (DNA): TGCAGTGCTGGGACAGGCTACGAGCAGTACTTC. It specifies CSAGTGYEQYF.

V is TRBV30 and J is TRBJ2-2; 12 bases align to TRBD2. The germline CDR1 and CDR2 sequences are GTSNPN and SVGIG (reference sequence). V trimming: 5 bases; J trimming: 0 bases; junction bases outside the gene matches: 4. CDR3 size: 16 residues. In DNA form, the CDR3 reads TGTGCCTGGCGGCTAGCGGGGGGGTCGAACACCGGGGAGCTGTTTTTT. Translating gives CAWRLAGGSNTGELFF.

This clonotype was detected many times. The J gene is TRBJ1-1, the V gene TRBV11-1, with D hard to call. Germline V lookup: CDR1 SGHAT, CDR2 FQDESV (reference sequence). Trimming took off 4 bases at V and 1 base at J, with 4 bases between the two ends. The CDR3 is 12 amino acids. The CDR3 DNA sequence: TGTGCCAGCAGCTATCCGAACACTGAAGCTTTCTTT. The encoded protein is CASSYPNTEAFF.

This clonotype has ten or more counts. The CDR3, as DNA: TGTGCCAGCAGCTTTGGGACACTAAAGAATGAAAAACTGTTTTTT. Translated: CASSFGTLKNEKLFF. The chain joins TRBV7-6 to TRBJ1-4; a possible D gene is TRBD1 (6 bases). The V gene lost 3 bases and the J gene lost 5 bases, with 13 bases spanning the gap. This CDR3 is 15 amino acids long. Germline V gene lookup returns CDR1 SGHVS and CDR2 FNYEAQ.